The entry below describes one T cell receptor beta chain. The data belong to a study of blood T cell repertoires in COVID-19. Turning to the study itself: Samples taken during acute and convalescent COVID-19 were collected in the United States, Italy and Spain. From T cells, B-cell-depleted T cells, or PBMCs came the material, which was cDNA or gDNA.

Original processing notes: Reference gene primer amplification in the assay estimated nucleated cell counts. This table comes from immunoSEQ multiplex PCR, and its TCRdb copy is limited to in-frame clones, with some not included. V, J and clone size were drawn from that table, and D and trimming were deduced from the DNA. The sample consists of over 20,000 clones, about 88% of them appearing once. Germline V lookup: CDR1 MDHEN, CDR2 SYDVKM. CDR3 size: 15 residues. Losses at the gene ends were 4 bases for V and 4 bases for J; bases not matched to a gene: 6. The sequencing input was peripheral blood. The chain carries TRBV28 and TRBJ2-3; 9 nucleotides agree with TRBD2. This clonotype originated in a human donor in a cohort sampled during active COVID-19. The donor label of this sample is uncertain. The CDR3 nucleotides are TGTGCCAGCAGTTGGCAAGCGGGGGGCGCAGATACGCAGTATTTT. The encoded protein is CASSWQAGGADTQYF.